This T cell receptor (beta chain) was found in a study of response to subunit inactivated influenza vaccine. Study results and caveats: Only a handful of new T cells, the authors suggested, are recruited with each seasonal influenza vaccination.

TCRdb reprocessed the RT-PCR reads via MiXCR and lists one record per CDR3 protein. The profile shows hundreds of thousands of distinct CDR3 sequences, around 22% of them singletons. A word on this clonotype: Antigen: not known.

CDR3 length equals 13 residues. Germline CDR1 and CDR2: SQVTM and ANQGSEA. V was shortened by 4 bases and J by 4 bases, with 11 bases between the two germline ends. This receptor was identified in a man aged 50-75 years who received an inactivated influenza vaccine. The sequenced sample was PBMCs from blood, obtained around 22 months after vaccination. The V gene is TRBV29-1, the J gene TRBJ2-4; D ambiguous. The CDR3 DNA follows: TGCAGCGTTGGTGAGGACGGGAAAAACATTCAGTACTTC. This gives the protein CSVGEDGKNIQYF.